Listed below are T cell receptor beta chains from one sample, sequenced in a study of T cells in localized non-small cell lung cancer. Here immunoSEQ multiplex PCR was the method, and the copy in TCRdb shows in-frame clones only, minus some. Among 25,000 to 35,000 clones listed, approximately 90% were seen once. This specimen consisted of PBMCs, obtained before any cancer treatment. The source of these receptors is a man between 40 and 70 years old with stage II lung adenocarcinoma. Both conserved end residues are part of each CDR3. Each record gives: D gene, V gene, J gene, clone size, CDR3 DNA, CDR3 protein. A D gene is named only where the DNA matches it firmly. Only part of the rows carry a size: once, few, many, or a class if the clone is expanded.

D gene: -; V gene: TRBV6-5; J gene: TRBJ1-2; clone size: -; CDR3 DNA: TGTGCCAGCAGCTACGATAGATATGGCTACACCTTC; CDR3 protein: CASSYDRYGYTF
D gene: -; V gene: TRBV7-9; J gene: TRBJ1-3; clone size: -; CDR3 DNA: TGTGCCAGCAGCTCAAAAGCTGCAGGGAGCGGAAACACCATATATTTT; CDR3 protein: CASSSKAAGSGNTIYF
D gene: -; V gene: TRBV5-1; J gene: TRBJ2-2; clone size: -; CDR3 DNA: TGCGCCAGCAGCTTACCGGACGCAGCGAACACCGGGGAGCTGTTTTTT; CDR3 protein: CASSLPDAANTGELFF
D gene: -; V gene: TRBV21-1; J gene: TRBJ2-7; clone size: -; CDR3 DNA: TGTGCCAGCAGCAAAGGCATTAGGGGTTTTCAGGCCTCCTACGAGCAGTACTTC; CDR3 protein: CASSKGIRGFQASYEQYF
D gene: -; V gene: TRBV11-3; J gene: TRBJ2-7; clone size: -; CDR3 DNA: TGTGCCAGCAGCTTAGGAATCTACGAGCAGTACTTC; CDR3 protein: CASSLGIYEQYF
D gene: TRBD1; V gene: TRBV7-7; J gene: TRBJ2-3; clone size: -; CDR3 DNA: TGTGCCAGCAGCTTAGGGACAGGGAACACAGATACGCAGTATTTT; CDR3 protein: CASSLGTGNTDTQYF
D gene: -; V gene: TRBV4-2; J gene: TRBJ2-3; clone size: -; CDR3 DNA: TGTGCCAGCAGCGAACGGGAGCCCCCAGATACGCAGTATTTT; CDR3 protein: CASSEREPPDTQYF
D gene: -; V gene: TRBV7-9; J gene: TRBJ1-3; clone size: -; CDR3 DNA: TGTGCCAGCAGCTTAGCGGGCGGAGGCTCTGGAAACACCATATATTTT; CDR3 protein: CASSLAGGGSGNTIYF
D gene: -; V gene: TRBV19; J gene: TRBJ1-5; clone size: -; CDR3 DNA: TGTGCCAGTAGTATCCTCAATCAGCCCCAGCATTTT; CDR3 protein: CASSILNQPQHF
D gene: -; V gene: TRBV14; J gene: TRBJ1-1; clone size: -; CDR3 DNA: TGTGCCAGCAGCCAGGAGACAGGGAACACTGAAGCTTTCTTT; CDR3 protein: CASSQETGNTEAFF
D gene: -; V gene: TRBV5-1; J gene: TRBJ2-4; clone size: -; CDR3 DNA: TGCGCCAGCAGCTCGGGGTCCAAAAACATTCAGTACTTC; CDR3 protein: CASSSGSKNIQYF
D gene: -; V gene: TRBV30; J gene: TRBJ2-1; clone size: -; CDR3 DNA: TGTGCCTGGAGCGGCGACTCCTACAATGAGCAGTTCTTC; CDR3 protein: CAWSGDSYNEQFF
D gene: TRBD2; V gene: TRBV7-3; J gene: TRBJ2-1; clone size: -; CDR3 DNA: TGTGCCAGCAGCTCGACTAGCGCCCGATACAATGAGCAGTTCTTC; CDR3 protein: CASSSTSARYNEQFF
D gene: -; V gene: TRBV11-2; J gene: TRBJ1-4; clone size: -; CDR3 DNA: TGTGCCAGCAGCCTTGGGACGGGCAGGGGCAACGAAAAACTGTTTTTT; CDR3 protein: CASSLGTGRGNEKLFF
D gene: -; V gene: TRBV10-2; J gene: TRBJ1-4; clone size: once; CDR3 DNA: TGCGCCAGCAGTCAAGGCCCTGACCCCCTAAGGGATGAAAAACTGTTTTTT; CDR3 protein: CASSQGPDPLRDEKLFF
D gene: -; V gene: TRBV5-8; J gene: TRBJ2-5; clone size: -; CDR3 DNA: TGTGCCAGCAGCTTGGGGGGGCGACAAGAGACCCAGTACTTC; CDR3 protein: CASSLGGRQETQYF
D gene: TRBD2; V gene: TRBV5-4; J gene: TRBJ2-5; clone size: -; CDR3 DNA: TGTGCCAGCAGCTTCTTGGGTAGCGGGGAAAGCAAAGAGACCCAGTACTTC; CDR3 protein: CASSFLGSGESKETQYF
D gene: -; V gene: TRBV7-9; J gene: TRBJ2-1; clone size: -; CDR3 DNA: TGTGCCAGCAGCTTAGGGGACTGGGACAGTAATGAGCAGTTCTTC; CDR3 protein: CASSLGDWDSNEQFF
D gene: -; V gene: TRBV11-2; J gene: TRBJ2-1; clone size: -; CDR3 DNA: TGTGCCAGCAGCTTAGTTCGGGGTCCTTACAATGAGCAGTTCTTC; CDR3 protein: CASSLVRGPYNEQFF
D gene: -; V gene: TRBV19; J gene: TRBJ1-3; clone size: -; CDR3 DNA: TGTGCCAGTAGAGGCCTCAGCTCTGGAAACACCATATATTTT; CDR3 protein: CASRGLSSGNTIYF
D gene: -; V gene: TRBV5-4; J gene: TRBJ1-1; clone size: -; CDR3 DNA: TGTGCCAGCAGCTTCGGATTAGACAGCAACACTGAAGCTTTCTTT; CDR3 protein: CASSFGLDSNTEAFF
D gene: -; V gene: TRBV10-3; J gene: TRBJ2-1; clone size: -; CDR3 DNA: TGTGCCATCAGTGACCCCGGACAAACCGATGGGTATGAGCAGTTCTTC; CDR3 protein: CAISDPGQTDGYEQFF
D gene: TRBD1; V gene: TRBV11-2; J gene: TRBJ2-3; clone size: -; CDR3 DNA: TGTGCCAGCAGCAAGGACAGGACCAATCCAGATACGCAGTATTTT; CDR3 protein: CASSKDRTNPDTQYF
D gene: -; V gene: TRBV30; J gene: TRBJ1-1; clone size: once; CDR3 DNA: TGTGCCTATGTGGGCCCCCGGGACACTGAAGCTTTCTTT; CDR3 protein: CAYVGPRDTEAFF
D gene: -; V gene: TRBV5-4; J gene: TRBJ2-7; clone size: -; CDR3 DNA: TGTGCCAGCAGCTTGGAGGCCTACGGGCAGTACTTC; CDR3 protein: CASSLEAYGQYF
D gene: TRBD1; V gene: TRBV4-3; J gene: TRBJ1-4; clone size: -; CDR3 DNA: TGCGCCAGCAGCCAAGACGACAGGGGGGGATCTAATGAAAAACTGTTTTTT; CDR3 protein: CASSQDDRGGSNEKLFF
D gene: TRBD1; V gene: TRBV28; J gene: TRBJ1-5; clone size: -; CDR3 DNA: TGTGCCACCAGAATGACAGGGGCGAATAGCAATCAGCCCCAGCATTTT; CDR3 protein: CATRMTGANSNQPQHF
D gene: -; V gene: TRBV5-4; J gene: TRBJ2-5; clone size: -; CDR3 DNA: TGTGCCAGCAGCCCCGGGGAGACCCAGTACTTC; CDR3 protein: CASSPGETQYF
D gene: -; V gene: TRBV6-6; J gene: TRBJ2-7; clone size: -; CDR3 DNA: TGTGCCAGCAGTAGCCGGGACGTCTCCTACGAGCAGTACTTC; CDR3 protein: CASSSRDVSYEQYF
D gene: TRBD1; V gene: TRBV5-1; J gene: TRBJ2-2; clone size: -; CDR3 DNA: TGCGCCAGCAGCTTGGCTGGACAGGGGGCCGGGGAGCTGTTTTTT; CDR3 protein: CASSLAGQGAGELFF
D gene: TRBD1; V gene: TRBV5-8; J gene: TRBJ2-3; clone size: -; CDR3 DNA: TGTGCCAGCAGCCTCGGACAGGTCACAGATACGCAGTATTTT; CDR3 protein: CASSLGQVTDTQYF
D gene: TRBD1; V gene: TRBV30; J gene: TRBJ1-2; clone size: -; CDR3 DNA: TGTGCCTGGAGCGGACAGGGAAGCTATGGCTACACCTTC; CDR3 protein: CAWSGQGSYGYTF
D gene: -; V gene: TRBV7-7; J gene: TRBJ2-2; clone size: -; CDR3 DNA: TGTGCCAGCAGCTTTGGGGTATTAAGCCTGAACACCGGGGAGCTGTTTTTT; CDR3 protein: CASSFGVLSLNTGELFF
D gene: -; V gene: TRBV27; J gene: TRBJ2-3; clone size: -; CDR3 DNA: TGTGCCAGCAGTTTATCGATAGGGGTAGATACGCAGTATTTT; CDR3 protein: CASSLSIGVDTQYF
D gene: TRBD1; V gene: TRBV2; J gene: TRBJ1-2; clone size: -; CDR3 DNA: TGTGCCAGCAGTGAAACCCGCCAGGGGGGGAGAGGCTACACCTTC; CDR3 protein: CASSETRQGGRGYTF